The 20 T cell receptor beta chains in this list originate from one sample, sequenced in a study of cytomegalovirus exposure and HLA in healthy donors. PCR involved 60 Vbeta and 13 Jbeta primers. The method was immunoSEQ multiplex PCR; TCRdb's version includes in-frame clones alone and lacks a portion of them. The sample has roughly 200,000 clones, roughly 10% seen once. What was sequenced was PBMCs. Receptors were obtained from a woman in her 30s in good health and CMV-seropositive.

This clone occurred a few times. The J gene is TRBJ2-1, the V gene TRBV30; TRBD1 agrees at 8 bases. CDR1 and CDR2 (germline): GTSNPN, SVGIG (reference sequence). This CDR3 is 14 amino acids long. Losses at the gene ends were 3 bases for V and 7 bases for J; bases not matched to a gene: 8. CDR3 region: CAWSRTGMWNEQFF. Here the CDR3 DNA reads TGTGCCTGGAGCAGGACAGGGATGTGGAATGAGCAGTTCTTC.

This clone was seen a handful of times. V and J are TRBV7-3 and TRBJ2-7, with TRBD1 matching over 8 bases. V was clipped by 4 bases and J by 7 bases; unmatched bases: 6. CDR1 is SGHTA, CDR2 FQGTGA, per germline. The CDR3 extends over 13 amino acids. The CDR3 spells CASSSVTGEEQYF. In DNA form, the CDR3 reads TGTGCCAGCAGCTCAGTGACAGGGGAAGAGCAGTACTTC.

The chain has TRBV9 and TRBJ2-1; 8 nucleotides agree with TRBD1. After removal of 3 bases from V and 7 bases from J, the junction contained 6 bases not matched to a gene. CDR1 is SGDLS, CDR2 YYNGEE, per germline. The CDR3 has 14 residues. CDR3 in DNA: TGTGCCAGCAGCGCCTTTACAGGGGGTAATGAGCAGTTCTTC. As protein: CASSAFTGGNEQFF.

In this sample, this clone turned up a few times. The chain recombines TRBV6-5 with TRBJ2-1; perhaps TRBD2 as D (6 bases). Germline assignment: CDR1 MNHEY and CDR2 SVGAGI. The CDR3 loop spans 13 amino acids. Between the trimmed V and J ends, which lost 2 bases and 7 bases, there was a span of 9 bases. The CDR3: CASSYDRGNEQFF. The CDR3 bases are TGTGCCAGCAGTTACGATCGGGGGAATGAGCAGTTCTTC.

This clone was detected a few times. The genes are TRBV29-1 and TRBJ2-7, with 8 bases matching TRBD2. The CDR3 has 13 residues. The V segment lost 6 bases and the J segment 3 bases; nucleotides outside the gene matches: 7. CDR1 is SQVTM, CDR2 ANQGSEA, per germline. CDR3: CSVGTSGGYEQYF. The CDR3 region has the DNA TGCAGCGTGGGTACTAGCGGAGGCTACGAGCAGTACTTC.

In this sample, this clone turned up a few times. The V and J genes are TRBV10-3 and TRBJ2-7; 10 nucleotides line up with TRBD1. V gave up 0 bases and J gave up 4 bases; unmatched junction bases: 9. CDR1 and CDR2 (germline): ENHRY, SYGVKD. This CDR3 has 17 amino acids. The CDR3 nucleotides read TGTGCCATCAGTGAGTCGTATAGGACAGGGGGTAGGTACGAGCAGTACTTC. It is translated as CAISESYRTGGRYEQYF.

This clone has a handful of counts. The genes are TRBV25-1 and TRBJ2-1; D might be TRBD2 (6 bases). Deletions cut 3 bases from V and 13 bases from J, with 13 bases between. This CDR3 is 12 amino acids long. Germline V gives CDR1 MGHDK, CDR2 SYGVNS. The CDR3 DNA reads TGTGCCAGCAGTGAGTTAACGGGACTTCAGTTCTTC. Protein: CASSELTGLQFF.

Many counts were recorded for this clone. CDR3 protein: CAVTTSLLYEQFF. CDR3 nucleotide sequence: TGTGCCGTCACGACTAGCCTTCTATATGAGCAGTTCTTC. The rearrangement links TRBV6-6 to TRBJ2-1, with 7 bases aligning to TRBD2. CDR1 and CDR2 from the germline V gene are MNHNY and SVGAGI (reference sequence). The CDR3 contains 13 residues. J lost 8 bases, V lost 11 bases, and 12 bases had no gene match.

V and J are TRBV5-1 and TRBJ2-5, with 8 bases that match TRBD1. With V trimmed by 4 bases and J by 0 bases, 2 bases remained unmatched. There are 14 residues in the CDR3. The germline V gene has CDR1 SGHRS and CDR2 YFSETQ. Here the CDR3 DNA reads TGCGCCAGCAGCACACAGGGGGACCAAGAGACCCAGTACTTC. It is translated as CASSTQGDQETQYF.

Only a few counts were recorded for this clone. The rearrangement links TRBV2 to TRBJ1-1, with no clear D. Germline V gene data show CDR1 as SNHLY and CDR2 as FYNNEI. Deletions cut 6 bases from V and 4 bases from J, with 12 bases between. The CDR3 is 13 amino acids. The CDR3 region has the DNA TGTGCCAGCAGGTCAAAAGGGAGCACTGAAGCTTTCTTT. Translation: CASRSKGSTEAFF.

This chain joins TRBV4-1 and TRBJ2-1; 10 positions match TRBD2. Germline V gene sequence: CDR1 MGHRA, CDR2 YSYEKL. The CDR3 spans 15 residues. With V trimmed by 0 bases and J by 7 bases, 3 bases remained unmatched. CDR3 in amino acids: CASSQELAGRNEQFF. The CDR3 nucleotides are TGCGCCAGCAGCCAAGAACTAGCGGGGAGGAATGAGCAGTTCTTC.

The V call is TRBV15, the J call TRBJ1-2; TRBD1 matches at 8 bases. Germline V gene data show CDR1 as LNHNV and CDR2 as YYDKDF (reference sequence). Germline trimming cut 0 bases from V and 4 bases from J; bases unmatched to any gene: 4. This CDR3 has 15 residues. The CDR3 DNA follows: TGTGCCACCAGCAGAGATTTCCAGGGGGCCTATGGCTACACCTTC. Translation gives CATSRDFQGAYGYTF.

This clone was observed a handful of times. The gene calls are TRBV6-1 and TRBJ2-1; TRBD2 agrees at 14 bases. Germline loops: CDR1 MNHNS, CDR2 SASEGT. Trimming cost V 6 bases and J 7 bases; bases outside gene matches: 5. This CDR3 contains 15 residues. Here the CDR3 reads CASSETSGRGNEQFF. The DNA of the CDR3 is TGTGCCAGCAGCGAGACTAGCGGGAGGGGAAATGAGCAGTTCTTC.

This clone was counted only a few times. CDR3 sequence reads: CASKVTFECGTQYF. The CDR3 coding sequence is TGCGCCAGCAAAGTCACATTCGAATGTGGGACCCAGTACTTC. This sequence joins TRBV10-1 and TRBJ2-5; D call uncertain. CDR1 is WNHNN, CDR2 SYGVQD, per germline (reference sequence). Trimming cost V 7 bases and J 7 bases, with 19 bases left between them. This CDR3 spans 14 amino acids.

J is TRBJ2-3 and V is TRBV4-1; 11 bases agree with TRBD2. The CDR3 has 15 amino acids. Germline V gene sequence: CDR1 MGHRA, CDR2 YSYEKL. V dropped 8 bases and J dropped 3; count of bases not matched to a gene: 7. The CDR3 coding sequence is TGCGCCAGCTCTAATAGCGGGAGGGCAACAGATACGCAGTATTTT. It codes for CASSNSGRATDTQYF.

This clone has only one observation. This chain joins TRBV7-2 and TRBJ2-7, with TRBD2 as a possible D gene (6 bases). Looked up from germline, CDR1 is SGHTA and CDR2 is FQGNSA. The CDR3 length is 16 residues. The V and J ends lost 5 bases and 7 bases respectively, with 24 bases between them. DNA for the CDR3: TGTGCCAGCAGCGCAATAATAGCGGCATACCCTAAGGAGCAGTACTTC. Its protein is CASSAIIAAYPKEQYF.

This clone was detected only a few times. V is TRBV7-2 and J is TRBJ1-5, with no clear D. The CDR3 has 13 amino acids. V was shortened by 1 base and J by 4 bases, with 5 bases between the two germline ends. Germline lookup yields CDR1 SGHTA and CDR2 FQGNSA. Written as DNA, the CDR3 is TGTGCCAGCAGCTTAGACGGGAATCAGCCCCAGCATTTT. This sequence encodes CASSLDGNQPQHF.

The V and J genes are TRBV15 and TRBJ1-2, with TRBD1 as a possible D gene (5 bases). Trimming pared 4 bases from V and 2 bases from J, leaving 11 bases between. Germline V gene sequence: CDR1 LNHNV, CDR2 YYDKDF (reference sequence). The CDR3 runs 14 residues. The CDR3 DNA follows: TGTGCCACCAGCAAACCGCAGGGAAACTATGGCTACACCTTC. Encoded protein: CATSKPQGNYGYTF.

This chain uses TRBV5-5 with TRBJ2-7, with 8 bases aligning to TRBD1. This CDR3 comprises 12 residues. Unmatched junction bases numbered 4, after V lost 4 bases and J lost 7 bases. Germline lookup yields CDR1 SGHKS and CDR2 YYEKEE (reference sequence). This chain's CDR3 is CASSLTGEEQYF. The CDR3 DNA reads TGTGCCAGCAGCCTGACAGGGGAGGAGCAGTACTTC.

This clone has only a few counts. The chain employs TRBV6-6 and TRBJ2-5, with D perhaps TRBD1 (6 bases). CDR3 size: 15 residues. Germline-derived CDR1 and CDR2 are MNHNY and SVGAGI (reference sequence). The V and J ends lost 4 bases and 5 bases respectively, with 17 bases between them. The CDR3 DNA sequence: TGTGCCAGCAGTTCCCCGGGACACTTTCAGGAGACCCAGTACTTC. Its translation is CASSSPGHFQETQYF.